The 28 T cell receptor beta chains given below trace back to one sample, sequenced in a study of metastatic and nonmetastatic thyroid tumors. Patients underwent thyroid surgery, and none had received any treatment before it. With MiXCR, TCRdb called clones anew from the PCR reads. Of over 50,000 clones in the sample, 30% were seen once. Sequencing input: blood. The receptors were gathered from a female donor with papillary thyroid cancer or a benign thyroid nodule (not recorded which). Some clones in this sample may be carry-over from other donors' samples.

This chain connects TRBV20-1 to TRBJ2-3, with D possibly TRBD2 on 5 matching bases. This CDR3 contains 15 residues. V lost 0 bases, J lost 1 base, and 11 bases lay in between. In germline, CDR1 is DFQATT, CDR2 SNEGSKA (reference sequence). The CDR3 coding sequence is TGCAGTGCTAGAGACTTGGAAGCGGGCACAGATACGCAGTATTTT. Its translation: CSARDLEAGTDTQYF.

The rearrangement joins TRBV7-2 to TRBJ2-7; D is unresolved. Trimming stripped 6 bases from V and 0 bases from J, with 12 bases between. CDR1 SGHTA and CDR2 FQGNSA come from the germline V gene. This CDR3 has 14 amino acids. The DNA of the CDR3 is TGTGCCAGCAGTCAACCATCCCTCTCCTACGAGCAGTACTTC. It codes for CASSQPSLSYEQYF.

With respect to this clone: This clone may be a read error of a much larger clone one base away. The chain combines TRBV7-7 with TRBJ1-3; D may be TRBD1 (6 bases). The CDR3 contains 14 residues. Germline CDR1 reads SSHAT; CDR2 reads FNYEAQ (reference sequence). The CDR3 DNA is TGTGCTAGCAGCGCAGGGGTGTCTGGAAAAACCATATATTTT. Encoded protein: CASSAGVSGKTIYF.

This clone was counted many times. The genes are TRBV4-2 and TRBJ2-3; D is perhaps TRBD1 (5 bases). The V gene's germline CDR1 is LGHNA and CDR2 YNFKEQ. The CDR3 runs 15 residues. Between the trimmed V and J ends, which lost 0 bases and 3 bases, there was a span of 10 bases. The CDR3 here is CASSQEIQGTDTQYF. The CDR3 DNA is TGTGCCAGCAGCCAAGAAATCCAGGGTACAGATACGCAGTATTTT.

The chain joins TRBV2 to TRBJ2-1; 7 bases align to TRBD1. The CDR3 covers 14 residues. V shed 1 base, J shed 7 bases, and the junction held 4 bases outside the gene matches. Germline V CDR1 and CDR2: SNHLY, FYNNEI. The CDR3 DNA is TGTGCCAGCAGTGAAGACAGGGGTTGGAATGAGCAGTTCTTC. As protein: CASSEDRGWNEQFF.

The chain has TRBV6-1 and TRBJ2-3, with a weak D call TRBD1 (5 bases). Germline V gives CDR1 MNHNS, CDR2 SASEGT. With 5 bases removed from V and 10 bases from J, the gap between germline ends came to 10 bases. The CDR3 contains 11 residues. CDR3 protein: CASSILGAQYF. The CDR3 DNA is TGTGCCAGCAGTATCCTAGGGGCGCAGTATTTT.

The rearrangement joins TRBV20-1 to TRBJ1-1, with D unresolved. V was pared by 6 bases and J by 1 base, with 15 bases between. CDR3 size: 14 residues. Germline V gene data show CDR1 as DFQATT and CDR2 as SNEGSKA (reference sequence). The CDR3 region is CSAIKGGGNTEAFF. The CDR3 DNA follows: TGCAGTGCAATTAAAGGCGGCGGGAACACTGAAGCTTTCTTT.

In its sample, this clone ranks as medium-sized (0.01 to 0.1%). V and J are TRBV28 and TRBJ1-4; D may be TRBD1 (6 bases). Germline V gene lookup returns CDR1 MDHEN and CDR2 SYDVKM. With 0 bases removed from V and 5 bases from J, the gap between germline ends came to 10 bases. This CDR3 spans 15 amino acids. The CDR3 is CASSLWGAGNEKLFF. CDR3 bases: TGTGCCAGCAGTTTATGGGGGGCAGGGAATGAAAAACTGTTTTTT.

The chain couples TRBV15 to TRBJ2-5, with 12 bases lining up with TRBD2. Per germline, CDR1 LNHNV and CDR2 YYDKDF (reference sequence). The CDR3 contains 13 residues. Germline trimming cut 10 bases from V and 4 bases from J; bases unmatched to any gene: 4. The CDR3 DNA reads as TGTGCCAGCTCGGGACTAGCGGGAGAGACCCAGTACTTC. It yields the protein CASSGLAGETQYF.

The rearrangement uses TRBV6-1 and TRBJ1-1; D might be TRBD1 (5 bases). Germline assignment: CDR1 MNHNS and CDR2 SASEGT. Trimming pared 8 bases from V and 1 base from J, leaving 17 bases between. The CDR3 spans 15 residues. CDR3 nucleotides: TGTGCCAGCCAAGGGGCTGGACATCCGAACACTGAAGCTTTCTTT. Protein sequence: CASQGAGHPNTEAFF.

J is TRBJ1-3 and V is TRBV5-1; possible D gene TRBD1, 6 bases. V lost 4 bases and J lost 1, with 12 bases in between. Germline loops: CDR1 SGHRS, CDR2 YFSETQ. CDR3 length: 15 residues. The CDR3: CASSQAGVSGNTIYF. The CDR3 DNA reads as TGCGCCAGCAGCCAGGCAGGGGTTTCTGGAAACACCATATATTTT.

V and J are TRBV6-4 and TRBJ2-3, with TRBD2 matching 7 bases. V lost 2 bases to trimming and J lost 3 bases; unmatched junction nucleotides: 2. This CDR3 is built from 14 residues. Germline-derived CDR1 and CDR2 are MRHNA and SNTAGT. CDR3 sequence reads: CASSDRSGTDTQYF. CDR3 DNA: TGTGCCAGCAGTGACCGTAGCGGGACAGATACGCAGTATTTT.

V is TRBV21-1 and J is TRBJ2-3; the DNA was not used to check the table's D call, TRBD1. TRBV21-1 is listed as a pseudogene. There are 18 residues in the CDR3. The CDR3 bases are TGTGCCAGCAGCCCGCACCTACGACAGGGGGCCGGAGCAGATACGCAGTATTTT. Translation gives CASSPHLRQGAGADTQYF.

Judged by abundance, this clone is medium-sized (0.01 to 0.1%). The V and J genes are TRBV6-1 and TRBJ2-1; D gene ambiguous. This CDR3 has 16 residues. Germline CDR1 and CDR2: MNHNS and SASEGT. Trimming shortened V by 7 bases and J by 0 bases, and 16 bases separated the two germline ends. This chain's CDR3 is CASTSQWQSSYNEQFF. In DNA form, the CDR3 reads TGTGCCAGCACCTCCCAGTGGCAGAGCTCCTACAATGAGCAGTTCTTC.

This chain joins TRBV7-7 and TRBJ2-7, with 13 bases aligning to TRBD2. With 5 bases clipped from V and 3 bases from J, the junction kept 4 bases outside the gene matches. This CDR3 spans 15 amino acids. The germline V gene has CDR1 SSHAT and CDR2 FNYEAQ (reference sequence). The CDR3 nucleotides read TGTGCCAGCAGCCCGGGACTAGCGGGACTCTACGAGCAGTACTTC. It translates to CASSPGLAGLYEQYF.

The table lists this clone with many counts. The same CDR3 can be traced to other DNA sequences in this sample. The rearrangement links TRBV6-1 to TRBJ2-2; D may match TRBD1 or TRBD2 (5 bases each). From germline, CDR1 is MNHNS and CDR2 SASEGT. Deletions cut 6 bases from V and 0 bases from J, with 8 bases between. The CDR3 loop spans 14 amino acids. The CDR3 reads CASSGTANTGELFF. The CDR3 nucleotides are TGTGCCAGCAGCGGGACGGCGAACACCGGGGAGCTGTTTTTT.

The chain combines TRBV6-6 with TRBJ2-7, with a possible D match to TRBD1 (6 bases). The V and J ends lost 0 bases and 6 bases respectively, with 15 bases between them. This CDR3 is 15 amino acids long. The germline V gene has CDR1 MNHNY and CDR2 SVGAGI (reference sequence). For the CDR3, the DNA is TGTGCCAGCAGTTACTCTGACAGGCTTCAAGGCGAGCAGTACTTC. Residues: CASSYSDRLQGEQYF.

The chain has TRBV4-3 and TRBJ2-1; 11 nucleotides agree with TRBD2. V trimming: 1 base; J trimming: 11 bases; junction bases outside the gene matches: 7. This CDR3 has 15 residues. CDR1 and CDR2 (germline): LGHNA, YSLEER. CDR3 loop: CASSQGPTSGSQQFF. For the CDR3, the DNA is TGCGCCAGCAGCCAAGGCCCCACTAGCGGGAGCCAGCAGTTCTTC.

J is TRBJ2-1 and V is TRBV6-9; D not certain. CDR3 length equals 10 residues. V shed 4 bases and J shed 9 bases, with 4 bases lying between them. Germline V gene lookup returns CDR1 MNHGY and CDR2 SVAAGI. The CDR3 DNA reads TGTGCCAGCAGTTCCGGTGAGCAGTTCTTC. It is translated as CASSSGEQFF.

This clone showed up just a few times. The chain couples TRBV12-3 or TRBV12-4 to TRBJ1-3; D gene ambiguous. This CDR3 comprises 14 residues. V lost 6 bases, J lost 0 bases, and 9 bases lay in between. In DNA form, the CDR3 reads TGTGCCAGCAGAGGGTTAATCTCTGGAAACACCATATATTTT. This gives the protein CASRGLISGNTIYF.

The gene calls are TRBV20-1 and TRBJ1-6; 9 nucleotides align to TRBD1. J gave up 10 bases and V 6 bases, and 19 bases lay outside the gene matches. Germline lookup yields CDR1 DFQATT and CDR2 SNEGSKA (reference sequence). The CDR3 spans 17 residues. CDR3 amino acids: CSASQPAAGTGSSPLHF. CDR3 coding DNA: TGCAGTGCATCTCAACCCGCCGCCGGGACAGGGTCGTCACCCCTCCACTTT.

The chain has TRBV11-2 and TRBJ2-7; D ambiguous. Trimming pared 0 bases from V and 1 base from J, leaving 7 bases between. Germline lookup yields CDR1 SGHAT and CDR2 FQNNGV. The CDR3 is 14 residues long. This chain's CDR3 is CASSLDMRSYEQYF. For the CDR3, the DNA is TGTGCCAGCAGCTTAGATATGCGTTCCTACGAGCAGTACTTC.

The V and J genes are TRBV27 and TRBJ1-2, with D unclear. The CDR3 spans 13 residues. Between the trimmed V and J ends, which lost 3 bases and 2 bases, there was a span of 7 bases. Germline-derived CDR1 and CDR2 are MNHEY and SMNVEV (reference sequence). The CDR3 spells CASSFSLNYGYTF. For the CDR3, the DNA is TGTGCCAGCAGTTTCAGCCTGAACTATGGCTACACCTTC.

The rearrangement links TRBV20-1 to TRBJ2-7, with 8 bases that match TRBD1. This CDR3 has 13 amino acids. Germline CDR1 DFQATT, CDR2 SNEGSKA (reference sequence). V shed 5 bases, J shed 4 bases, and the junction held 7 bases outside the gene matches. The CDR3 here is CSARRTGTYEQYF. The CDR3 DNA is TGCAGTGCTCGGAGGACAGGGACTTACGAGCAGTACTTC.

The rearrangement links TRBV7-3 to TRBJ1-4; tentative D call: TRBD1 (6 bases). Germline-derived CDR1 and CDR2 are SGHTA and FQGTGA. This CDR3 comprises 16 residues. Deletions cut 3 bases from V and 8 bases from J, with 19 bases between. The DNA for the CDR3 is TGTGCCAGCAGCTTGGAACCCCCGGGGGCAGGAGAAAAACTGTTTTTT. Translated, it gives CASSLEPPGAGEKLFF.

This clone was observed a handful of times. V is TRBV19 and J is TRBJ2-7, with 12 bases that match TRBD2. CDR1 is LNHDA, CDR2 SQIVND, per germline (reference sequence). This CDR3 comprises 14 residues. V gave up 5 bases and J gave up 4 bases; unmatched junction bases: 3. CDR3 in DNA: TGTGCCAGTAGTCCCGGGACTAGCGGGTACGAGCAGTACTTC. Its translation is CASSPGTSGYEQYF.

The table lists this clone with many counts. The chain recombines TRBV6-6 with TRBJ2-7; the D gene could be TRBD1 or TRBD2 (5 bases each). The V end lost 0 bases, the J end lost 2 bases, and 8 bases lay between the germline ends. From germline, CDR1 is MNHNY and CDR2 SVGAGI (reference sequence). The CDR3 contains 14 residues. The CDR3 sequence is CASSYSGTPYEQYF. As DNA, the CDR3 is TGTGCCAGCAGTTACTCCGGGACCCCCTACGAGCAGTACTTC.

This clone was seen only a few times. The V and J genes are TRBV6-2 or TRBV6-3 and TRBJ2-7; D not resolved. Trimming cost V 2 bases and J 0 bases, with 8 bases left between them. The CDR3 extends over 14 amino acids. Germline lookup yields CDR1 MNHEY and CDR2 SVGEGT. The CDR3 is CASSYRANSYEQYF. DNA for the CDR3: TGTGCCAGCAGTTACAGGGCCAACTCCTACGAGCAGTACTTC.